The 21 T cell receptor beta chains below all came from one sample that was sequenced in a study of blood T cells in healthy people across ages. The use of a sample-barcoded 5' primer and a J-beta primer mix characterized a second PCR of roughly 6 to 11 cycles. TCRdb recomputed calls from the 5' RACE reads with MiXCR, one row per CDR3 protein. The sample records some 880,000 distinct CDR3 sequences, about 36% being singletons. The specimen was blood. The source is a man younger than 30 in good health.

The J gene is TRBJ1-2, the V gene TRBV7-3, with no clear D. Germline-derived CDR1 and CDR2 are SGHTA and FQGTGA. The V end was cut by 7 bases, the J end by 8 bases, with 11 bases between. CDR3 length equals 11 residues. This chain's CDR3 is CASTPQGGYTF. DNA of the CDR3: TGTGCCAGCACCCCCCAAGGCGGCTACACCTTC.

This clonotype was detected a few times. This chain connects TRBV7-9 to TRBJ1-1, with TRBD1 as a possible D gene (5 bases). Trimming left V 3 bases short and J 4 bases short, with 18 bases between. This CDR3 is 16 amino acids long. Germline loops: CDR1 SEHNR, CDR2 FQNEAQ (reference sequence). CDR3 nucleotides: TGTGCCAGCAGCTTCCAACCGGGGGGTGGGGGCACTGAAGCTTTCTTT. This encodes CASSFQPGGGGTEAFF.

This clonotype was counted many times. The gene calls are TRBV7-9 and TRBJ2-1, with D tentatively TRBD2 (5 bases). Germline CDR1 reads SEHNR; CDR2 reads FQNEAQ (reference sequence). The V gene lost 4 bases and the J gene lost 2 bases, with 12 bases spanning the gap. The CDR3 runs 15 residues. CDR3 loop: CASSYPGSTYNEQFF. The CDR3 region has the DNA TGTGCCAGCAGCTACCCGGGGAGCACCTACAATGAGCAGTTCTTC.

The V gene is TRBV24-1, the J gene TRBJ1-5; 8 positions match TRBD1. Germline CDR1 KGHDR, CDR2 SFDVKD. CDR3 length: 17 amino acids. The junction had 7 bases not matched to a gene; V was cut back by 1 base and J by 3 bases. Here the CDR3 DNA reads TGTGCCACCAGTGATTTCAAGGGACAGGATTTCAATCAGCCCCAGCATTTT. Translation gives CATSDFKGQDFNQPQHF.

The sample holds a few counts of this clonotype. The chain links TRBV7-9 to TRBJ2-7; weak D call: TRBD1 (5 bases). The end of the DNA aligns better with TRBJ2-5, so the J call may be wrong. The CDR3 sequence is 18 residues long. Per germline, CDR1 SEHNR and CDR2 FQNEAQ (reference sequence). Written as DNA, the CDR3 is TGTGCCAGCAGCTTAGGGAAGGGCAGGGCGGCCCCTCAAGAGACCCAGTACTTC. The encoded protein is CASSLGKGRAAPQETQYF.

The J gene is TRBJ1-2, the V gene TRBV29-1; possible D gene TRBD1, 6 bases. The CDR3 spans 15 residues. V gave up 2 bases and J gave up 4 bases, with 17 bases separating them. From germline, CDR1 is SQVTM and CDR2 ANQGSEA. CDR3: CSVEKPQGGTYGYTF. The CDR3, as DNA: TGCAGCGTTGAAAAGCCACAGGGCGGGACCTATGGCTACACCTTC.

This chain uses TRBV13 with TRBJ2-4; 8 nucleotides agree with TRBD1. The DNA end favors TRBJ2-5, so the J call may be wrong. Per the germline V gene, CDR1 is PRHDT and CDR2 is FYEKMQ (reference sequence). The CDR3 length is 16 residues. CDR3 amino acids: CASSLSSQGARETQYF. CDR3 in DNA: TGTGCCAGCAGCTTAAGTAGTCAGGGGGCGCGGGAGACCCAGTACTTC.

The chain is built from TRBV20-1 and TRBJ2-1; D is unclear. Between the trimmed V and J ends, which lost 6 bases and 13 bases, there was a span of 13 bases. CDR3 length: 10 residues. In germline, CDR1 is DFQATT, CDR2 SNEGSKA (reference sequence). The chain's CDR3 is CSATVETQFF. In nucleotides, the CDR3 is TGCAGTGCAACCGTGGAGACCCAGTTCTTC.

This clonotype occurred many times. The chain joins TRBV7-3 to TRBJ2-1; 9 nucleotides agree with TRBD1. Germline values: CDR1 SGHTA, CDR2 FQGTGA. CDR3 length: 15 residues. Trimming at V came to 6 bases and at J to 4 bases, leaving 7 bases not matched to a gene. Written as DNA, the CDR3 is TGTGCCAGCAGTCCGGGACAGGGACCTTACAATGAGCAGTTCTTC. It translates to CASSPGQGPYNEQFF. Variable domain in full (rest from reference TRBV7-3 and TRBJ2-1): GAGVSQTPSNKVTEKGKYVELRCDPISGHTALYWYRQSLGQGPEFLIYFQGTGAADDSGLPNDRFFAVRPEGSVSTLKIQRTERGDSAVYLCASSPGQGPYNEQFFGPGTRLTVL.

The chain employs TRBV9 and TRBJ2-3; maybe TRBD2 (6 bases). The CDR3 has 14 residues. CDR1 and CDR2 from the germline V gene are SGDLS and YYNGEE. Deletions cut 4 bases from V and 2 bases from J, with 11 bases between. Here the CDR3 DNA reads TGTGCCAGCAGCTCCCGGGAGTCCACAGATACGCAGTATTTT. Translating gives CASSSRESTDTQYF.

This clonotype came up many times. The genes are TRBV20-1 and TRBJ2-5, with D possibly being TRBD2 (7 bases). The CDR3 runs 13 residues. Germline V gives CDR1 DFQATT, CDR2 SNEGSKA (reference sequence). V lost 2 bases and J lost 2, with 9 bases in between. Written as DNA, the CDR3 is TGCAGTGCTAGAAGGGGGGGACAAGAGACCCAGTACTTC. It encodes CSARRGGQETQYF.

Details on this clonotype: Here the CDR3 omits its conserved ending phenylalanine or tryptophan, so a read error is the likely source. V is TRBV28 and J is TRBJ1-2; 9 bases align to TRBD1. The CDR3 length is 15 residues. Trimming cost V 8 bases and J 4 bases; bases outside gene matches: 11. Germline lookup yields CDR1 MDHEN and CDR2 SYDVKM. The CDR3 coding sequence is TGTGCCAGCGATTTGAAGGGACAGGGTGGCTATGGCTACACCATC. It is translated as CASDLKGQGGYGYTI.

The chain is built from TRBV12-3 or TRBV12-4 and TRBJ2-3, with 8 bases fitting TRBD2. After removal of 7 bases from V and 3 bases from J, the junction contained 9 bases not matched to a gene. The CDR3 spans 15 residues. The CDR3 region is CASTHSGARTDTQYF. The CDR3 region has the DNA TGTGCCAGCACTCATAGCGGGGCCAGAACAGATACGCAGTATTTT.

This clonotype has a handful of counts. A read error may explain this, as a much larger clone is one base away. The genes are TRBV6-2 or TRBV6-3 and TRBJ2-1; 8 bases map to TRBD1. CDR3 size: 15 residues. Germline loops: CDR1 MNHEY, CDR2 SVGEGT. With V trimmed by 6 bases and J by 0 bases, 4 bases remained unmatched. The CDR3 coding sequence is TGTGCCAGCAGCTGGACAGGGAGCTCCTACAATGAGCAGTTCTTC. Translation: CASSWTGSSYNEQFF.

In its sample, this clonotype was seen a few times. The chain is built from TRBV4-2 and TRBJ2-7, with D possibly being TRBD1 (5 bases). Germline V gene data show CDR1 as LGHNA and CDR2 as YNFKEQ. Trimming shortened V by 0 bases and J by 4 bases, and 10 bases separated the two germline ends. The CDR3 extends over 14 amino acids. The CDR3 protein is CASSQEDSLYEQYF. The CDR3 DNA sequence: TGTGCCAGCAGCCAAGAAGACAGCCTATACGAGCAGTACTTC.

By sample share, this clonotype is medium-sized. The rearrangement joins TRBV7-2 to TRBJ2-3; D perhaps matches TRBD1 (6 bases). The CDR3 totals 15 residues. The germline V and J ends were trimmed by 5 bases and 1 base, with 13 bases remaining between them. The germline CDR1 and CDR2 sequences are SGHTA and FQGNSA. The CDR3 protein is CASSPDAGGTDTQYF. Written as DNA, the CDR3 is TGTGCCAGCAGCCCAGATGCAGGGGGCACAGATACGCAGTATTTT.

The chain carries TRBV5-1 and TRBJ1-1; D gene ambiguous. This CDR3 is 13 amino acids long. V was pared by 0 bases and J by 4 bases, with 7 bases between. Germline V gives CDR1 SGHRS, CDR2 YFSETQ. The CDR3 DNA reads as TGCGCCAGCAGCTTGGAGGCTTTCACTGAAGCTTTCTTT. This sequence encodes CASSLEAFTEAFF.

The chain combines TRBV7-9 with TRBJ2-1, with TRBD1 identical over 7 bases. This CDR3 has 16 residues. Germline assignment: CDR1 SEHNR and CDR2 FQNEAQ (reference sequence). The J segment lost 3 bases and the V segment lost 5 bases, leaving 10 bases of the junction unmatched. The CDR3 spells CASSTTGAQLYNEQFF. As DNA, the CDR3 is TGTGCCAGCAGCACTACAGGGGCTCAACTCTACAATGAGCAGTTCTTC.

The genes are TRBV12-3 or TRBV12-4 and TRBJ1-4; D not resolved. The CDR3 totals 12 residues. The V end was cut by 10 bases, the J end by 3 bases, with 9 bases between. CDR3 region: CATRVANEKLFF. The DNA of the CDR3 is TGTGCCACCCGCGTAGCTAATGAAAAACTGTTTTTT.

This clonotype was picked up a small number of times. V usage is TRBV5-1 and J usage is TRBJ1-4; D remains unclear. Germline lookup yields CDR1 SGHRS and CDR2 YFSETQ. V was pared by 0 bases and J by 0 bases, with 6 bases between. The CDR3 is made up of 15 amino acids. This CDR3 reads CASSLDTATNEKLFF. DNA for the CDR3: TGCGCCAGCAGCTTGGATACAGCAACTAATGAAAAACTGTTTTTT.

The table lists this clonotype with a few counts. V usage is TRBV9 and J usage is TRBJ2-3; 10 positions agree with TRBD2. Germline CDR1 SGDLS, CDR2 YYNGEE. This CDR3 contains 16 residues. Trimming took 4 bases from V and 1 from J; bases not matched to a gene: 6. CDR3 protein: CASSLTSGARTDTQYF. The CDR3 region has the DNA TGTGCCAGCAGCCTAACTAGCGGGGCTCGCACAGATACGCAGTATTTT. Drawing the rest from reference TRBV9 and TRBJ2-3, the complete variable domain is DSGVTQTPKHLITATGQRVTLRCSPRSGDLSVYWYQQSLDQGLQFLIQYYNGEERAKGNILERFSAQQFPDLHSELNLSSLELGDSALYFCASSLTSGARTDTQYFGPGTRLTVL.